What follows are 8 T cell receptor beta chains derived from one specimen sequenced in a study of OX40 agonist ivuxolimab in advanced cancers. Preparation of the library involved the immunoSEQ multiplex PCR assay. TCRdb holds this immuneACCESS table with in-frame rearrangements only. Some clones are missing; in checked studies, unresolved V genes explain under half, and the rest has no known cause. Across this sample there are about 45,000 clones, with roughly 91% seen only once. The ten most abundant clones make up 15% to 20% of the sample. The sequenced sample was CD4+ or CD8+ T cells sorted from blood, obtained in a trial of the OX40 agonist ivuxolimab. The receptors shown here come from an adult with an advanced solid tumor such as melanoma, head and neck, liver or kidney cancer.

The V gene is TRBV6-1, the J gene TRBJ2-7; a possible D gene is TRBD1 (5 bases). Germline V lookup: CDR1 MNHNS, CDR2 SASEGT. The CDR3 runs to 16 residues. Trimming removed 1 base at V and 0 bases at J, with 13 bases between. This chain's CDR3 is CASSEDQGLSSYEQYF. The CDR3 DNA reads TGTGCCAGCAGTGAAGATCAGGGCCTTAGCTCCTACGAGCAGTACTTC.

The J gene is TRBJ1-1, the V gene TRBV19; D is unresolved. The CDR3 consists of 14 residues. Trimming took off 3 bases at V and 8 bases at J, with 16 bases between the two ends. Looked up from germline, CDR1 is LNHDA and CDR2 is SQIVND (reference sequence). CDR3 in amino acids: CASSIPTVYQEAFF. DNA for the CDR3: TGTGCCAGTAGTATCCCGACGGTATATCAGGAAGCTTTCTTT.

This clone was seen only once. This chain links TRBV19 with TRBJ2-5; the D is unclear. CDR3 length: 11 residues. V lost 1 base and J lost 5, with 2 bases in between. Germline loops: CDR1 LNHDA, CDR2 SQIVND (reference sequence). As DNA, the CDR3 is TGTGCCAGTAGTATAGCTGAGACCCAGTACTTC. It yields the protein CASSIAETQYF.

This CDR3 reads CAWSAIAEHNEQFF. The DNA for the CDR3 is TGTGCCTGGAGTGCTATAGCGGAACACAATGAGCAGTTCTTC. The chain combines TRBV30 with TRBJ2-1; possible D gene TRBD2, 6 bases. The CDR3 loop spans 14 amino acids. The V gene lost 1 base and the J gene lost 5 bases, with 12 bases spanning the gap. Looked up from germline, CDR1 is GTSNPN and CDR2 is SVGIG (reference sequence).

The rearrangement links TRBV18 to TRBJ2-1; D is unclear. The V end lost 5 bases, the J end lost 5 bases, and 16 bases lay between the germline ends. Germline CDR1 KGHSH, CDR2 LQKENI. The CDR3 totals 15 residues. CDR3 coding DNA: TGTGCCAGCTCATTTTCGGACCCGTGGAACAATGAGCAGTTCTTC. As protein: CASSFSDPWNNEQFF. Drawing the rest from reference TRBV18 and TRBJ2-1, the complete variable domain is NAGVMQNPRHLVRRRGQEARLRCSPMKGHSHVYWYRQLPEEGLKFMVYLQKENIIDESGMPKERFSAEFPKEGPSILRIQQVVRGDSAAYFCASSFSDPWNNEQFFGPGTRLTVL.

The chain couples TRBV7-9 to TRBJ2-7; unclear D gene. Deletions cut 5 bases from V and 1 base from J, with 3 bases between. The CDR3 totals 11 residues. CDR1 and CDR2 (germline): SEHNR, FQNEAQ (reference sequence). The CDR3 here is CASSPSYEQYF. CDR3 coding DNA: TGTGCCAGCAGCCCGTCCTACGAGCAGTACTTC.

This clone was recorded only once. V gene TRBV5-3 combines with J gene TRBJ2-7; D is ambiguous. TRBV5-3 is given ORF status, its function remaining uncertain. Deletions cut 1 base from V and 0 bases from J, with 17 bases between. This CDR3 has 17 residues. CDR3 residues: CARSLISGRPTSYEQYF. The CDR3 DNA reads TGTGCCAGAAGCTTGATTTCAGGTCGACCTACCTCCTACGAGCAGTACTTC.

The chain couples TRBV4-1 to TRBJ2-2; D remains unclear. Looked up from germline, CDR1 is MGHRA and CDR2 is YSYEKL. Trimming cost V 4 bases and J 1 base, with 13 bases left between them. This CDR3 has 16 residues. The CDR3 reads CASSPLIGMNTGELFF. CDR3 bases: TGCGCCAGCAGCCCCCTGATCGGAATGAACACCGGGGAGCTGTTTTTT.